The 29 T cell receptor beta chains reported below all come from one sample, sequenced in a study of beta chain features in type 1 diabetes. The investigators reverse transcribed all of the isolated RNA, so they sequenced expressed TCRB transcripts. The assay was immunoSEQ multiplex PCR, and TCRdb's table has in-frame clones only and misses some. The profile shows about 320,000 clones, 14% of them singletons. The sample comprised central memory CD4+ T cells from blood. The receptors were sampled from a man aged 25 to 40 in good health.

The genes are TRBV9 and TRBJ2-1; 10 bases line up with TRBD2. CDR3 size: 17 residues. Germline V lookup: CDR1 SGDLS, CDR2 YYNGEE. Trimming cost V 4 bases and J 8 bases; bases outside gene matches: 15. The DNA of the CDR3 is TGTGCCAGCAGCTCCAGCAAAGCGGGAGGGCCTTCGTATGAGCAGTTCTTC. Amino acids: CASSSSKAGGPSYEQFF.

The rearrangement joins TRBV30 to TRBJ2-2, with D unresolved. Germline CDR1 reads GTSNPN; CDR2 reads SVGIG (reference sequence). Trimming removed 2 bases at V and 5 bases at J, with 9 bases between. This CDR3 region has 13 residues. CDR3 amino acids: CAWSKQITGELFF. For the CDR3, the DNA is TGTGCCTGGAGTAAACAGATAACCGGGGAGCTGTTTTTT.

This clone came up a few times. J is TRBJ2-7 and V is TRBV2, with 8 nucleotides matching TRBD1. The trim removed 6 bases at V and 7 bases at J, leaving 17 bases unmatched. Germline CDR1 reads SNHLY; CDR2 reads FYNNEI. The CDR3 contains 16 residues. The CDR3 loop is CASSSMGYSDREEQYF. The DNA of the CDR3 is TGTGCCAGCAGCTCAATGGGATACTCGGACAGGGAAGAGCAGTACTTC.

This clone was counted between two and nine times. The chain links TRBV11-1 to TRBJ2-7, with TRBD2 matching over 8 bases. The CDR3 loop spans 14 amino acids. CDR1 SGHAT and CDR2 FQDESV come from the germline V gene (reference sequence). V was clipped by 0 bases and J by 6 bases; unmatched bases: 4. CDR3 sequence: CASSLAGTSGEQYF. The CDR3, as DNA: TGTGCCAGCAGCTTAGCCGGGACTAGTGGCGAGCAGTACTTC.

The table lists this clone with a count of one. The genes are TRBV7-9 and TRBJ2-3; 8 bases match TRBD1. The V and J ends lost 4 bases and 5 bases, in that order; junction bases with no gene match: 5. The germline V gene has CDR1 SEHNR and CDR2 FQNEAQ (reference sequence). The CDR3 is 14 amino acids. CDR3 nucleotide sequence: TGTGCCAGCAGCTCGACAGGGGTGGTAGATACGCAGTATTTT. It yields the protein CASSSTGVVDTQYF. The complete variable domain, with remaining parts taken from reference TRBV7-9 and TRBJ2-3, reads DTGVSQNPRHKITKRGQNVTFRCDPISEHNRLYWYRQTLGQGPEFLTYFQNEAQLEKSRLLSDRFSAERPKGSFSTLEIQRTEQGDSAMYLCASSSTGVVDTQYFGPGTRLTVL.

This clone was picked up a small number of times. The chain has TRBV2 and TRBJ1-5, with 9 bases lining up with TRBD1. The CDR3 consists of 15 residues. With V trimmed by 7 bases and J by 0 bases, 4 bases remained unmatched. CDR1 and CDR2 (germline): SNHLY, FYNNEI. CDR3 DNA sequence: TGTGCCAGCACGTGGGGACAGGGTAGCAATCAGCCCCAGCATTTT. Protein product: CASTWGQGSNQPQHF.

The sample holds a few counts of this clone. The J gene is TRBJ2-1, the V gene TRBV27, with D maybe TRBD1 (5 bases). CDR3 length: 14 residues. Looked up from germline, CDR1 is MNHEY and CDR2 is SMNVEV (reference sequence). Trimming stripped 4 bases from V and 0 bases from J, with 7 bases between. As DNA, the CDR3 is TGTGCCAGCAGTTCTGACAGCTCCTACAATGAGCAGTTCTTC. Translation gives CASSSDSSYNEQFF.

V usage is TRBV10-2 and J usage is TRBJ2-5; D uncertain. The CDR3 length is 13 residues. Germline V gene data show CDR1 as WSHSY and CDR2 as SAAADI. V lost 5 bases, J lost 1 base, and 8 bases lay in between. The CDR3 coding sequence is TGCGCCAGCAGTCTTCAGCCCCAAGAGACCCAGTACTTC. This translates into CASSLQPQETQYF.

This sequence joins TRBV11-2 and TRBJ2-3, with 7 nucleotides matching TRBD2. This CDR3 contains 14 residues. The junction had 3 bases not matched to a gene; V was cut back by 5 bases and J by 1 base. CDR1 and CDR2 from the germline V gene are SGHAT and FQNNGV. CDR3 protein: CASSGRGGTDTQYF. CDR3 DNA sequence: TGTGCCAGCAGCGGACGGGGGGGCACAGATACGCAGTATTTT.

This CDR3 reads CASSIKVKAFF. The CDR3 nucleotides are TGTGCCAGTAGTATTAAGGTGAAAGCTTTCTTT. The rearrangement joins TRBV19 to TRBJ1-1; D is ambiguous. Germline V CDR1 and CDR2: LNHDA, SQIVND (reference sequence). The CDR3 has 11 amino acids. Trimming took off 3 bases at V and 9 bases at J, with 8 bases between the two ends.

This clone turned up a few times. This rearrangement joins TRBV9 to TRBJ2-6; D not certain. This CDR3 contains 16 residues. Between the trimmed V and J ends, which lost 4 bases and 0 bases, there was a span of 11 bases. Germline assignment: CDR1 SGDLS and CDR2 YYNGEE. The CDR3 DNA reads TGTGCCAGCAGCTCCCGACACTCCTCTGGGGCCAACGTCCTGACTTTC. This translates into CASSSRHSSGANVLTF.

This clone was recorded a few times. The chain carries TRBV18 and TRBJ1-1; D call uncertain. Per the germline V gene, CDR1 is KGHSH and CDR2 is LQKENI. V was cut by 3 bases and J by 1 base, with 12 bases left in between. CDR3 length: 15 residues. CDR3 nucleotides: TGTGCCAGCTCACCTAAACACGCACCGAACACTGAAGCTTTCTTT. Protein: CASSPKHAPNTEAFF. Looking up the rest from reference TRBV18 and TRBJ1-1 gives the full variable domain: NAGVMQNPRHLVRRRGQEARLRCSPMKGHSHVYWYRQLPEEGLKFMVYLQKENIIDESGMPKERFSAEFPKEGPSILRIQQVVRGDSAAYFCASSPKHAPNTEAFFGQGTRLTVV.

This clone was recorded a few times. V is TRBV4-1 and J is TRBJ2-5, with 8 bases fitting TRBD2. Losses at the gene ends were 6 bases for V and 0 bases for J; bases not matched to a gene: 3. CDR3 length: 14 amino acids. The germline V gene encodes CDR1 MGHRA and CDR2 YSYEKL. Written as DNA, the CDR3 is TGCGCCAGCAGTTTGCGGGGGGACCAAGAGACCCAGTACTTC. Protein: CASSLRGDQETQYF.

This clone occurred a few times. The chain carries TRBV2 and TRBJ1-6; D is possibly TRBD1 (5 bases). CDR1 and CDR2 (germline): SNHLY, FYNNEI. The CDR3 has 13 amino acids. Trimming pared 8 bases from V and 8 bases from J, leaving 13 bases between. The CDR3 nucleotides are TGTGCCAGCCTGAGGACATACGATTCACCCCTCCACTTT. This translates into CASLRTYDSPLHF.

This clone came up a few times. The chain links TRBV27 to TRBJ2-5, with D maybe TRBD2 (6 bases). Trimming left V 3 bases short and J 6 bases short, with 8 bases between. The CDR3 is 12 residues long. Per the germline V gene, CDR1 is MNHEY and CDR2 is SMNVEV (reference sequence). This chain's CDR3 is CASSLRGQTQYF. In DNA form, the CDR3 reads TGTGCCAGCAGTTTGCGGGGCCAGACCCAGTACTTC.

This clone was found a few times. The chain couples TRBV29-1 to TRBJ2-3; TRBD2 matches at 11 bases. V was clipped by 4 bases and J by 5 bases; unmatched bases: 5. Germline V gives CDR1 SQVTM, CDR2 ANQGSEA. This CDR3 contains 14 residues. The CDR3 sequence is CSVGIAGGVDTQYF. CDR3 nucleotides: TGCAGCGTTGGGATAGCGGGAGGGGTAGATACGCAGTATTTT.

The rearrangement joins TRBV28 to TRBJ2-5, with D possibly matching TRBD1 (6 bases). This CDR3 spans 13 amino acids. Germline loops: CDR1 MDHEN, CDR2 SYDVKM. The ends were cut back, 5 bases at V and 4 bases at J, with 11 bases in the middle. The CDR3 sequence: CASSQYRVETQYF. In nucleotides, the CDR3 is TGTGCCAGCAGTCAGTACAGGGTAGAGACCCAGTACTTC.

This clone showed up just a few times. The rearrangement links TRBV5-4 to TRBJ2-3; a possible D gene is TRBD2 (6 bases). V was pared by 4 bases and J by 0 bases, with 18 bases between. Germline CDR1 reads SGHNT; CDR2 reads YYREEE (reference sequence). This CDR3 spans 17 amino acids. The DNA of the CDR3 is TGTGCCAGCAGCCCACGCAGACTAGAACCTAGCACAGATACGCAGTATTTT. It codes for CASSPRRLEPSTDTQYF.

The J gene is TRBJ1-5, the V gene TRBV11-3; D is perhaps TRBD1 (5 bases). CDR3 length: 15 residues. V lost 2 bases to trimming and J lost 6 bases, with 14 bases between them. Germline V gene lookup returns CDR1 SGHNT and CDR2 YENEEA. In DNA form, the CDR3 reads TGTGCCAGCAGCTTACGGGGGGTAGGACGTCAGCCCCAGCATTTT. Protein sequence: CASSLRGVGRQPQHF.

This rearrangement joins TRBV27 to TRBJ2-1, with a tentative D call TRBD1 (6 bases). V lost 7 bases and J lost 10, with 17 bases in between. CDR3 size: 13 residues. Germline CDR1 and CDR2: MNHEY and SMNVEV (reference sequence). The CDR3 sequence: CASTFQTGLEQFF. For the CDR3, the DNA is TGTGCCAGCACCTTCCAGACAGGCTTAGAGCAGTTCTTC.

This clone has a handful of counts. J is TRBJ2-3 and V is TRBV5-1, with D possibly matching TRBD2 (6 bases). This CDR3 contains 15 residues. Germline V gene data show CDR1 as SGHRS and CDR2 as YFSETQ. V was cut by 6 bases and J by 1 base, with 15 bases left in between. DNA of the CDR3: TGCGCCAGCAAGAGGACGGTAGCGGGCACAGATACGCAGTATTTT. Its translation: CASKRTVAGTDTQYF.

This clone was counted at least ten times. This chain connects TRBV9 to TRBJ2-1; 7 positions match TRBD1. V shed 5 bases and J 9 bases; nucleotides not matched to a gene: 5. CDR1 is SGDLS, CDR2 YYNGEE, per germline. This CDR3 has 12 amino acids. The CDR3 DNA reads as TGTGCCAGCAGTGGGACAGCCAGTGAGCAGTTCTTC. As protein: CASSGTASEQFF.

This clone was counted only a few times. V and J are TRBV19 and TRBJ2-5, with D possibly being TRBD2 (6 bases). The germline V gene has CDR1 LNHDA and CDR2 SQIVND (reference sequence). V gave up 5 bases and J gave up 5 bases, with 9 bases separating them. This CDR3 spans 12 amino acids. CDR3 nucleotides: TGTGCCAGTAGTCCGGCGGGGGAGACCCAGTACTTC. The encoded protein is CASSPAGETQYF.

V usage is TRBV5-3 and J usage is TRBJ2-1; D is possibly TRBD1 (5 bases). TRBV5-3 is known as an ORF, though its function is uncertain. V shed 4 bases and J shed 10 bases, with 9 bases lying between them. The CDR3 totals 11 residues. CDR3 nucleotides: TGTGCCAGAAGCAATCGGACAGAGCAGTTCTTC. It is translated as CARSNRTEQFF.

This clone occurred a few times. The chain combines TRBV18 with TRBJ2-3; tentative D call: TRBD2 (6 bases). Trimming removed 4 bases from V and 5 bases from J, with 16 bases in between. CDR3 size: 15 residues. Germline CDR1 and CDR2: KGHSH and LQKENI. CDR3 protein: CASSHDHGGKDTQYF. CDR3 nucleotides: TGTGCCAGCTCACACGATCACGGGGGTAAAGATACGCAGTATTTT.

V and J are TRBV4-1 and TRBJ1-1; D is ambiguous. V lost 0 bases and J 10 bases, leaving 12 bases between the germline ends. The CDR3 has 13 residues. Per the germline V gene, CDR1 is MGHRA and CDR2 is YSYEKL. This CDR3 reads CASSQEKREIAFF. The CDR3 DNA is TGCGCCAGCAGCCAAGAAAAAAGAGAGATAGCTTTCTTT.

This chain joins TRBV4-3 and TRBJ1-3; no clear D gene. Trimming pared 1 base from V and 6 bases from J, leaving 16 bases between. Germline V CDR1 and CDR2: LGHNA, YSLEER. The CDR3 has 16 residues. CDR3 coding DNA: TGCGCCAGCAGCCAAGGTCACAGATCGCATCCAAACACCATATATTTT. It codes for CASSQGHRSHPNTIYF.

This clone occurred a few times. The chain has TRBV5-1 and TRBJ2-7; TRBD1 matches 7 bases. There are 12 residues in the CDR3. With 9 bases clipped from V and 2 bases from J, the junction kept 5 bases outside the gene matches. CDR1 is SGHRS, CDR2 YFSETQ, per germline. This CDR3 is CANTGAPYEQYV. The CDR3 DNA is TGCGCCAACACAGGGGCCCCCTACGAGCAGTACGTC.

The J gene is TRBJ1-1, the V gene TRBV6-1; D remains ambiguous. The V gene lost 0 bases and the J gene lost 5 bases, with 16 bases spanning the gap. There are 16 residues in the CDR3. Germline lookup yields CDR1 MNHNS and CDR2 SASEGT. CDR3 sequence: CASSEAGRRWNTEAFF. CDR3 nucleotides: TGTGCCAGCAGTGAAGCAGGCCGAAGATGGAATACTGAAGCTTTCTTT.